The 18 T cell receptor beta chains below all came from one sample that was sequenced in a study of blood T cell repertoires in COVID-19. Here immunoSEQ multiplex PCR was the method, and the copy in TCRdb shows in-frame clones only, minus some. The sample yields roughly 70,000 clones, approximately 90% seen once. The sequenced material came from peripheral blood. The receptors shown here come from a woman older than 75 with active COVID-19.

V and J are TRBV20-1 and TRBJ2-1, with TRBD2 matching 7 bases. V lost 3 bases, J lost 2 bases, and 4 bases stayed unmatched. The germline CDR1 and CDR2 sequences are DFQATT and SNEGSKA (reference sequence). The CDR3 has 14 residues. The CDR3 bases are TGCAGTGCTAGTGGGCTAGCGGCCTACAATGAGCAGTTCTTC. Residues: CSASGLAAYNEQFF.

The chain carries TRBV5-1 and TRBJ2-2; TRBD1 agrees at 8 bases. Germline trimming cut 4 bases from V and 5 bases from J; bases unmatched to any gene: 7. Germline V gene sequence: CDR1 SGHRS, CDR2 YFSETQ. This CDR3 has 15 amino acids. DNA of the CDR3: TGCGCCAGCAGCCAGACAGGGGCTCGGACCGGGGAGCTGTTTTTT. It is translated as CASSQTGARTGELFF.

This clone came up a few times. The chain couples TRBV29-1 to TRBJ1-1; unclear D gene. Germline CDR1 reads SQVTM; CDR2 reads ANQGSEA. Between the trimmed V and J ends, which lost 6 bases and 3 bases, there was a span of 14 bases. The CDR3 is 13 residues long. For the CDR3, the DNA is TGCAGCGTATTAAGGGAGGTGGACACTGAAGCTTTCTTT. As protein: CSVLREVDTEAFF.

The CDR3 nucleotides read TGTGCCAGCAGGGACAGAGCTAACTATGGCTACACCTTC. Its translation is CASRDRANYGYTF. V is TRBV27 and J is TRBJ1-2, with D maybe TRBD1 (6 bases). CDR1 and CDR2 from the germline V gene are MNHEY and SMNVEV (reference sequence). This CDR3 region has 13 residues. Between the trimmed V and J ends, which lost 6 bases and 0 bases, there was a span of 8 bases.

This chain joins TRBV5-1 and TRBJ2-7, with unresolved D. Trimming left V 0 bases short and J 2 bases short, with 6 bases between. CDR3 size: 13 residues. From germline, CDR1 is SGHRS and CDR2 YFSETQ. CDR3 loop: CASSLGPTYEQYF. DNA for the CDR3: TGCGCCAGCAGCTTGGGGCCGACCTACGAGCAGTACTTC. The full variable domain, in which reference TRBV5-1 and TRBJ2-7 provide the parts outside the CDR3, is KAGVTQTPRYLIKTRGQQVTLSCSPISGHRSVSWYQQTPGQGLQFLFEYFSETQRNKGNFPGRFSGRQFSNSRSEMNVSTLELGDSALYLCASSLGPTYEQYFGPGTRLTVT.

Only one count was recorded for this clone. The chain uses TRBV13 and TRBJ2-5; tentatively, D is TRBD2 (5 bases). CDR3 size: 14 residues. The V gene lost 1 base and the J gene lost 2 bases, with 8 bases spanning the gap. Germline CDR1 PRHDT, CDR2 FYEKMQ (reference sequence). CDR3 in amino acids: CASSLVRGQETQYF. The CDR3 region has the DNA TGTGCCAGCAGCTTAGTACGGGGACAAGAGACCCAGTACTTC.

This clone was seen once. V gene TRBV5-4 combines with J gene TRBJ2-7, with D maybe TRBD2 (5 bases). This CDR3 has 15 residues. The V end lost 4 bases, the J end lost 0 bases, and 14 bases lay between the germline ends. CDR1 is SGHNT and CDR2 is YYREEE in the germline V gene (reference sequence). The CDR3 coding sequence is TGTGCCAGCAGCCCTACTAGTTTTAACTCCTACGAGCAGTACTTC. Translation gives CASSPTSFNSYEQYF.

DNA for the CDR3: TGTGCCAGCAGTTGGGCAAGGGGCCCACCTTACGAGCAGTACTTC. The encoded protein is CASSWARGPPYEQYF. The chain has TRBV6-5 and TRBJ2-7; a weak D match, TRBD1 (5 bases). Trimming took off 4 bases at V and 4 bases at J, with 17 bases between the two ends. The CDR3 length is 15 residues. Germline CDR1 and CDR2: MNHEY and SVGAGI.

For this clone: Other DNA sequences within the sample encode an identical CDR3. The chain recombines TRBV19 with TRBJ2-2, with TRBD2 as a possible D gene (5 bases). Trimming stripped 3 bases from V and 5 bases from J, with 7 bases between. CDR1 LNHDA and CDR2 SQIVND come from the germline V gene (reference sequence). The CDR3 has 13 residues. DNA of the CDR3: TGTGCCAGTAGTATTCGGGGTACCGGGGAGCTGTTTTTT. As protein: CASSIRGTGELFF.

The chain joins TRBV5-1 to TRBJ2-5; perhaps TRBD2 as D (6 bases). Germline V gene sequence: CDR1 SGHRS, CDR2 YFSETQ. This CDR3 contains 16 residues. V dropped 3 bases and J dropped 2 bases, with 17 bases sitting between them. CDR3 loop: CASSWVAGPSQETQYF. DNA for the CDR3: TGCGCCAGCAGCTGGGTCGCGGGACCCTCTCAAGAGACCCAGTACTTC.

This clone was observed once. The chain combines TRBV28 with TRBJ1-2, with D unresolved. In germline, CDR1 is MDHEN, CDR2 SYDVKM. Trimming removed 2 bases at V and 4 bases at J, with 17 bases between. The CDR3 length is 16 residues. CDR3: CASSLGAGPLVYGYTF. The CDR3 DNA follows: TGTGCCAGCAGTTTAGGTGCAGGTCCCCTTGTCTATGGCTACACCTTC.

The rearrangement joins TRBV7-8 to TRBJ1-5, with D perhaps matching TRBD1 (5 bases). V was cut by 0 bases and J by 7 bases, with 13 bases left in between. Germline CDR1 SGHVS, CDR2 FQNEAQ. The CDR3 has 15 amino acids. This CDR3 reads CASSLAIGGDQPQHF. CDR3 DNA: TGTGCCAGCAGCTTAGCGATCGGGGGGGACCAGCCCCAGCATTTT.

V is TRBV28 and J is TRBJ1-5; D unclear. Germline CDR1 and CDR2: MDHEN and SYDVKM. This CDR3 is built from 14 residues. V was clipped by 5 bases and J by 7 bases, with 15 bases between them. CDR3 in DNA: TGTGCCAGCAGTCCCGCGGGTACCAGGCAGCCCCAGCATTTT. It encodes CASSPAGTRQPQHF. The variable domain in full, with the rest retrieved from reference TRBV28 and TRBJ1-5, is DVKVTQSSRYLVKRTGEKVFLECVQDMDHENMFWYRQDPGLGLRLIYFSYDVKMKEKGDIPEGYSVSREKKERFSLILESASTNQTSMYLCASSPAGTRQPQHFGDGTRLSIL.

This clone was picked up a small number of times. The CDR3 DNA reads as TGTGCCAGCAGTTCGGGACAGGGGGCGGACGAGCAGTACTTC. Translating it yields CASSSGQGADEQYF. This chain links TRBV27 with TRBJ2-7; 12 bases line up with TRBD1. The CDR3 spans 14 residues. Germline lookup yields CDR1 MNHEY and CDR2 SMNVEV (reference sequence). J lost 5 bases, V lost 4 bases, and 3 bases had no gene match.

The chain carries TRBV10-3 and TRBJ2-1; 11 nucleotides line up with TRBD2. CDR3 length: 16 residues. The germline gives CDR1 ENHRY, CDR2 SYGVKD. J gave up 5 bases and V 3 bases, and 6 bases lay outside the gene matches. Written as DNA, the CDR3 is TGTGCCATCAGTGAACCGGGACTAGCGGATAACAATGAGCAGTTCTTC. Its translation: CAISEPGLADNNEQFF.

V is TRBV12-3 or TRBV12-4 and J is TRBJ2-1, with TRBD2 identical over 7 bases. The V segment lost 6 bases and the J segment 7 bases; nucleotides outside the gene matches: 6. There are 13 residues in the CDR3. CDR3 residues: CASSSTSANEQFF. In DNA, the CDR3 is TGTGCCAGCAGCTCTACTAGCGCGAATGAGCAGTTCTTC.

This chain uses TRBV7-2 with TRBJ1-2, with D possibly TRBD1 on 5 matching bases. This CDR3 contains 14 residues. Trimming stripped 1 base from V and 1 base from J, with 7 bases between. Germline V lookup: CDR1 SGHTA, CDR2 FQGNSA. The CDR3, as DNA: TGTGCCAGCAGCTTAGGGCAGGGTAACTATGGCTACACCTTC. Its protein is CASSLGQGNYGYTF.

The chain couples TRBV2 to TRBJ2-7, with D perhaps TRBD2 (6 bases). Trimming took off 1 base at V and 0 bases at J, with 10 bases between the two ends. The CDR3 is 15 amino acids. Germline V CDR1 and CDR2: SNHLY, FYNNEI. CDR3 residues: CASSEGTISSYEQYF. The DNA of the CDR3 is TGTGCCAGCAGTGAAGGGACTATCTCCTCCTACGAGCAGTACTTC. Together with reference TRBV2 and TRBJ2-7, the CDR3 gives the full variable domain: EPEVTQTPSHQVTQMGQEVILRCVPISNHLYFYWYRQILGQKVEFLVSFYNNEISEKSEIFDDQFSVERPDGSNFTLKIRSTKLEDSAMYFCASSEGTISSYEQYFGPGTRLTVT.